This T cell receptor (beta chain) was captured in a study of blood T cell repertoires in COVID-19. On the study more broadly: Both acute and convalescent COVID-19 samples were obtained from the United States, Italy and Spain. T cells, B-cell-depleted T cells, or PBMCs supplied cDNA or gDNA.

Generated by immunoSEQ multiplex PCR, the TCRdb table keeps only in-frame clones and is missing some. The sample includes about 280,000 clones, 65% to 90% of them seen just once. Germline V gene lookup returns CDR1 LNHNV and CDR2 YYDKDF (reference sequence). Trimming cost V 2 bases and J 2 bases, with 12 bases left between them. The CDR3 length is 15 residues. Sequencing was done on a sample of peripheral blood. The J gene is TRBJ1-2, the V gene TRBV15; the D gene is possibly TRBD1 (6 bases). This clonotype originated in a man between 45 and 60 years old with active or convalescent COVID-19. The CDR3 region has the DNA TGTGCCACCAGCAGATCCCGGACAGAGAACTATGGCTACACCTTC. It is translated as CATSRSRTENYGYTF. Variable domain in full (rest from reference TRBV15 and TRBJ1-2): DAMVIQNPRYQVTQFGKPVTLSCSQTLNHNVMYWYQQKSSQAPKLLFHYYDKDFNNEADTPDNFQSRRPNTSFCFLDIRSPGLGDTAMYLCATSRSRTENYGYTFGSGTRLTVV.